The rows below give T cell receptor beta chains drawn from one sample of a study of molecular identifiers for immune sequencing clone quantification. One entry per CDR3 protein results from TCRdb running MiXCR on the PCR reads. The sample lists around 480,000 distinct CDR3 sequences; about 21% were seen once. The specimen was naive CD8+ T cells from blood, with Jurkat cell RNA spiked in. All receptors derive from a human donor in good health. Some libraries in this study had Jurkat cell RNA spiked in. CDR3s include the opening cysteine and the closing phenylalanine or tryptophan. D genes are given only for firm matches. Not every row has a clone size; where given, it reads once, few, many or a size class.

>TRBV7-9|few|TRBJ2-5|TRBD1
CASSRPGQGASMETQYF
TGTGCCAGCAGCCGACCGGGACAGGGGGCTTCGATGGAGACCCAGTACTTC
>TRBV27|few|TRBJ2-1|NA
CASSPPGSLNNEQFF
TGTGCCAGCAGTCCGCCCGGATCCCTGAACAATGAGCAGTTCTTC
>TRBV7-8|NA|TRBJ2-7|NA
CASSLGGPPGYEQYF
TGTGCCAGCAGCTTAGGAGGTCCCCCAGGCTACGAGCAGTACTTC
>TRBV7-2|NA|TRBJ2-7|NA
CASSSWEIDTGTEQYF
TGTGCCAGCAGCTCATGGGAAATAGACACAGGGACCGAGCAGTACTTC
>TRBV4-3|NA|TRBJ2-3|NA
CASSQDLRGGRTDTQYF
TGCGCCAGCAGCCAAGATCTTCGAGGGGGGCGCACAGATACGCAGTATTTT
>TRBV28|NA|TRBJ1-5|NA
CASSFEVSGQPQHF
TGTGCCAGCAGTTTCGAGGTTAGTGGTCAGCCCCAGCATTTT
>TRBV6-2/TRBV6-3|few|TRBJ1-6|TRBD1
CASRPGQNNSPLHF
TGTGCCAGCAGACCGGGACAGAATAATTCACCCCTCCACTTT
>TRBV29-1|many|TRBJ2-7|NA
CSAVGGKSYEQYF
TGCAGCGCGGTCGGCGGCAAGTCCTACGAGCAGTACTTC
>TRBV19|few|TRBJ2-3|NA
CASSPYLQGSTDTQYF
TGTGCCAGTAGTCCATACCTGCAGGGCAGCACAGATACGCAGTATTTT
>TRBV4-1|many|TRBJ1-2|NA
CASSPFRANYGYTF
TGCGCCAGCAGCCCTTTCCGAGCTAACTATGGCTACACCTTC
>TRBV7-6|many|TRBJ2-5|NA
CASSLRTGRAQETQYF
TGTGCCAGCAGCTTACGGACAGGGAGGGCGCAAGAGACCCAGTACTTC